This is a list of T cell receptor beta chains from one sample in a study of identical twins. A single record per CDR3 protein comes from TCRdb applying MiXCR to the 5' RACE reads. Among hundreds of thousands of distinct CDR3 sequences listed, less than 7% were seen once. Sequenced material: naive T cells sorted from blood. The receptors come from a man aged 18-30 years in good health. The CDR3 runs from the conserved cysteine through the conserved F or W. The D gene is left open where the match is weak. Some rows have no size entry. The others give once, few or many, or a class for an expanded clone.

TGTGCCAGCAGCTTAGACAGTCTCAGTGAGCAGTTCTTC | CASSLDSLSEQFF | many | TRBJ2-1 | TRBV7-7 | .
TGTGCCAGCTCATCGGACAGGGGGGATAGAGAGCAGTACTTC | CASSSDRGDREQYF | . | TRBJ2-7 | TRBV18 | TRBD1
TGCGCCAGCAGCCAACAGCTCTCCCACTACGAGCAGTACTTC | CASSQQLSHYEQYF | few | TRBJ2-7 | TRBV4-3 | .
TGTGCCAGCAGCCCCACTACTCGACTAGCGGGAGTGCGAGAGCAGTTCTTC | CASSPTTRLAGVREQFF | . | TRBJ2-1 | TRBV11-1 | TRBD2
TGTGCCAGCAGGGCGGGACAACTTAATGAAAAACTGTTTTTT | CASRAGQLNEKLFF | many | TRBJ1-4 | TRBV2 | .
TGTGCCAGCAACTTAGTCGGGACAGCCGAGCAGTACTTC | CASNLVGTAEQYF | many | TRBJ2-7 | TRBV12-3/TRBV12-4 | TRBD1
TGTGCCAGCAGTTTATATGGAGGGATTATGGCCGGGGAGCTGTTTTTT | CASSLYGGIMAGELFF | many | TRBJ2-2 | TRBV28 | .
TGTGCCACCTCTGGAGGGCCCCAAGAGACCCAGTACTTC | CATSGGPQETQYF | many | TRBJ2-5 | TRBV28 | .
TGCGCCAGCAGTCTTGGTCTGGATAGCAATCAGCCCCAGCATTTT | CASSLGLDSNQPQHF | many | TRBJ1-5 | TRBV5-1 | .
TGTGCCAGCAGTTTAGTGGCAGGGGGAGGAGATACGCAGTATTTT | CASSLVAGGGDTQYF | many | TRBJ2-3 | TRBV12-3/TRBV12-4 | .
TGTGCCAGCAGCCATTTCGGGTTTCCCGAGCAGTACTTC | CASSHFGFPEQYF | . | TRBJ2-7 | TRBV7-9 | .
TGCAGTGCCAACCAAGGTGGGGCCCGCAATGGGCAGTTCTTC | CSANQGGARNGQFF | many | TRBJ2-1 | TRBV20-1 | .
TGTGCCAGCAGTTACTCAGGGGACAGGGTCCACGAGCAGTACTTC | CASSYSGDRVHEQYF | many | TRBJ2-7 | TRBV6-5 | TRBD1
TGTGCCAGCAGTCGCAGGGGTCGCATGAACACTGAAGCTTTCTTT | CASSRRGRMNTEAFF | . | TRBJ1-1 | TRBV12-3/TRBV12-4 | .
TGCGCCAGCAGCTTGGACGGACAGCTTAATGAAAAACTGTTTTTT | CASSLDGQLNEKLFF | few | TRBJ1-4 | TRBV5-1 | .
TGCAGTGCTGGGGACGTAGAGAACACTGAAGCTTTCTTT | CSAGDVENTEAFF | . | TRBJ1-1 | TRBV20-1 | .
TGTGCCAGCAGTCCCTTTAGCGGGAGGGCGCAAGAGACCCAGTACTTC | CASSPFSGRAQETQYF | many | TRBJ2-5 | TRBV28 | TRBD2
TGTGCCAGCAGTTCGGACCAGGTGATCACTGAAGCTTTCTTT | CASSSDQVITEAFF | many | TRBJ1-1 | TRBV28 | .
TGTGCCAGCACCGAGCTGGGGTTGAACACTGAAGCTTTCTTT | CASTELGLNTEAFF | many | TRBJ1-1 | TRBV6-2/TRBV6-3 | .
TGTGCCAGCAGTAACATTCAGGGGGGCCTCCACTTT | CASSNIQGGLHF | many | TRBJ1-6 | TRBV6-5 | TRBD1
TGTGCCAGCAGCTTAGTTGGGCTAGAACAGTATTTT | CASSLVGLEQYF | many | TRBJ2-3 | TRBV7-2 | .
TGTGCCAGCAGCTTGGATACTCTGGGGCAGTTCTTC | CASSLDTLGQFF | many | TRBJ2-1 | TRBV5-6 | .
TGTGCCAGCAGTTTATCGTTCGGGGAGCCCCAGCATTTT | CASSLSFGEPQHF | . | TRBJ1-5 | TRBV27 | .
TGTGCCAGCAGCGTTAGCGGGGCCCTCCCAGATACGCAGTATTTT | CASSVSGALPDTQYF | many | TRBJ2-3 | TRBV9 | TRBD2
TGCAGTGCAGTCGACAGGGACCTCACCGGGGAGCTGTTTTTT | CSAVDRDLTGELFF | many | TRBJ2-2 | TRBV20-1 | TRBD1
TGTGCCAGCAGCCAAGGGGGGGGGCTTCCCCTCCACTTT | CASSQGGGLPLHF | many | TRBJ1-6 | TRBV14 | .
TGTGCCAGCAGTGATTGGACTAGCGCCTACAATGAGCAGTTCTTC | CASSDWTSAYNEQFF | . | TRBJ2-1 | TRBV6-1 | TRBD2
TGTGCCAGCAGCCTAACAAACACTGAAGCTTTCTTT | CASSLTNTEAFF | many | TRBJ1-1 | TRBV12-3/TRBV12-4 | .
TGTGCCAGCAGCAGCAATTTGGGGTCTGGGTACGAGCAGTACTTC | CASSSNLGSGYEQYF | few | TRBJ2-7 | TRBV7-2 | .
TGTGCCAGCATTGGGTGGTTTTCACCCCTCCACTTT | CASIGWFSPLHF | many | TRBJ1-6 | TRBV28 | .
TGCGCCAGCAGTGAGTCGTGGACTAGCGGGTACAATGAGCAGTTCTTC | CASSESWTSGYNEQFF | . | TRBJ2-1 | TRBV10-1 | TRBD2
TGTGCCAGCTCAAATCCGGAGACTAGGCTTGGGGAGCTGTTTTTT | CASSNPETRLGELFF | many | TRBJ2-2 | TRBV18 | .
TGTGCCACCAGTGATTTAGTCCAGGGAGAGAACACCGGGGAGCTGTTTTTT | CATSDLVQGENTGELFF | . | TRBJ2-2 | TRBV24-1 | .
TGCAGCGTTGAAGCCCGGGACAGCAACACCGGGGAGCTGTTTTTT | CSVEARDSNTGELFF | . | TRBJ2-2 | TRBV29-1 | TRBD1
TGCAGCGTCCGGGGCACAGATACGCAGTATTTT | CSVRGTDTQYF | many | TRBJ2-3 | TRBV29-1 | .
TGCGCCAGCAGCCCGGGGCAGGGCTTTGAGCAGTTCTTC | CASSPGQGFEQFF | many | TRBJ2-1 | TRBV5-1 | .